Presented here are 27 T cell receptor beta chains from one specimen sequenced in a study of T-cell memory formation after mild COVID-19. One entry per CDR3 protein results from TCRdb running MiXCR on the 5' RACE reads. The sample records fewer than 1,000 distinct CDR3 sequences, roughly 45% being singletons. The material sequenced was PBMCs or a T cell subset sorted from them (not recorded which). Source of these receptors: an adult who had mild COVID-19 (a few samples of this study predate the infection). Cell type and time point are not known.

The V gene is TRBV5-1, the J gene TRBJ2-1; no definite D call. This CDR3 spans 15 amino acids. Between the trimmed V and J ends, which lost 0 bases and 8 bases, there was a span of 15 bases. CDR1 is SGHRS, CDR2 YFSETQ, per germline. The CDR3 loop reads CASSLAVLDKYEQFF. The CDR3 DNA reads TGCGCCAGCAGCTTGGCCGTGCTAGATAAATATGAGCAGTTCTTC.

This chain links TRBV20-1 with TRBJ2-7; D gene uncertain. Germline values: CDR1 DFQATT, CDR2 SNEGSKA (reference sequence). The CDR3 extends over 12 amino acids. V was shortened by 6 bases and J by 4 bases, with 13 bases between the two germline ends. The CDR3 loop is CSASPRGYEQYF. As DNA, the CDR3 is TGCAGTGCCAGCCCCCGTGGGTACGAGCAGTACTTC.

The chain carries TRBV12-3 or TRBV12-4 and TRBJ2-7; weak D call: TRBD2 (6 bases). V lost 5 bases and J 5 bases, leaving 19 bases between the germline ends. The CDR3 is made up of 15 amino acids. Here the CDR3 DNA reads TGTGCCAGCAGTCTCCGGGACCCGGGAGCTCACGAGCAGTACTTC. Protein sequence: CASSLRDPGAHEQYF.

Judged by abundance, this clonotype is medium-sized. The J gene is TRBJ2-1, the V gene TRBV11-2; no firm D call. Germline loops: CDR1 SGHAT, CDR2 FQNNGV. The CDR3 covers 12 residues. V was shortened by 4 bases and J by 10 bases, with 11 bases between the two germline ends. CDR3 residues: CASSSSPSEQFF. DNA of the CDR3: TGTGCCAGCAGCTCGTCACCGTCCGAGCAGTTCTTC.

By sample fraction, this clonotype is large. The rearrangement joins TRBV7-6 to TRBJ1-5, with 10 nucleotides matching TRBD1. V gave up 5 bases and J gave up 4 bases; unmatched junction bases: 5. The CDR3 runs 15 residues. CDR1 is SGHVS, CDR2 FNYEAQ, per germline. For the CDR3, the DNA is TGTGCCAGCAGCGATGGGACAGGGGCTAATCAGCCCCAGCATTTT. Its protein product is CASSDGTGANQPQHF.

The V call is TRBV7-2, the J call TRBJ2-7, with 7 positions matching TRBD2. CDR3 length equals 15 residues. The germline CDR1 and CDR2 sequences are SGHTA and FQGNSA. Trimming removed 4 bases from V and 4 bases from J; junction bases left unmatched: 10. The CDR3 DNA sequence: TGTGCCAGCAGCTACGAGGGCGGGGGAAATTACGAGCAGTACTTC. This translates into CASSYEGGGNYEQYF.

This clonotype is medium-sized. The chain has TRBV7-9 and TRBJ2-1; a possible D gene is TRBD1 (5 bases). The CDR3 length is 14 residues. Trimming took off 5 bases at V and 9 bases at J, with 17 bases between the two ends. Germline V gene lookup returns CDR1 SEHNR and CDR2 FQNEAQ (reference sequence). CDR3 nucleotide sequence: TGTGCCAGCAGCCCAAGGGCAGGGAAGGGTGAGCAGTTCTTC. Its protein product is CASSPRAGKGEQFF.

The J gene is TRBJ2-3, the V gene TRBV5-1, with TRBD2 matching 9 bases. This CDR3 is built from 16 residues. The V gene end was trimmed by 4 bases and the J gene end by 5 bases; junction bases not matched to a gene: 11. Looked up from germline, CDR1 is SGHRS and CDR2 is YFSETQ. The CDR3 DNA reads TGCGCCAGCAGCGCGGGAGGGTGGGACCCATTAGATACGCAGTATTTT. It translates to CASSAGGWDPLDTQYF. The full variable domain, completed using reference TRBV5-1 and TRBJ2-3, is KAGVTQTPRYLIKTRGQQVTLSCSPISGHRSVSWYQQTPGQGLQFLFEYFSETQRNKGNFPGRFSGRQFSNSRSEMNVSTLELGDSALYLCASSAGGWDPLDTQYFGPGTRLTVL.

By sample share, this clonotype is large. The chain is built from TRBV9 and TRBJ1-1; 9 bases are shared with TRBD1. The CDR3 loop spans 13 amino acids. Unmatched junction bases numbered 2, after V lost 4 bases and J lost 4 bases. The germline CDR1 and CDR2 sequences are SGDLS and YYNGEE. The CDR3 nucleotides are TGTGCCAGCAGCCAGGGACAGGGCACTGAAGCTTTCTTT. As protein: CASSQGQGTEAFF.

In its sample, this clonotype ranks as medium-sized. V usage is TRBV6-1 and J usage is TRBJ1-6, with D unresolved. CDR3 length: 14 amino acids. V lost 4 bases and J 9 bases, leaving 13 bases between the germline ends. Germline lookup yields CDR1 MNHNS and CDR2 SASEGT. The CDR3 loop is CASSGRGPRSPLHF. CDR3 sequence (DNA): TGTGCCAGCAGTGGGAGAGGGCCTCGTTCACCCCTCCACTTT.

V gene TRBV12-3 or TRBV12-4 combines with J gene TRBJ2-3, with TRBD2 identical over 13 bases. This CDR3 contains 18 residues. Unmatched junction bases numbered 7, after V lost 3 bases and J lost 1 base. CDR3 coding DNA: TGTGCCAGCAGTTTTCGACTAGCGGGGGGTACTGGCACAGATACGCAGTATTTT. Protein sequence: CASSFRLAGGTGTDTQYF.

The rearrangement joins TRBV24-1 to TRBJ2-1; weak D call: TRBD1 (5 bases). V was cut by 5 bases and J by 9 bases, with 13 bases left in between. The CDR3 spans 13 residues. Germline-derived CDR1 and CDR2 are KGHDR and SFDVKD. For the CDR3, the DNA is TGTGCCACCAGTGTGGCAGGGAATTTTGAGCAGTTCTTC. This gives the protein CATSVAGNFEQFF.

Sample share makes this clonotype large (0.1 to 1%). CDR3 DNA sequence: TGTGCCAGCAGCCATGGCGAGGGGCTGAACACTGAAGCTTTCTTT. Translated, it gives CASSHGEGLNTEAFF. The gene calls are TRBV5-4 and TRBJ1-1; perhaps TRBD1 as D (5 bases). Trimming pared 4 bases from V and 0 bases from J, leaving 13 bases between. The germline gives CDR1 SGHNT, CDR2 YYREEE (reference sequence). The CDR3 sequence is 15 residues long.

By frequency in the sample, this clonotype is large (0.1 to 1%). CDR3 bases: TGTGCCACGGATTCCGGGACTAGAGGTCACGAGCAGTACTTC. Protein product: CATDSGTRGHEQYF. This chain uses TRBV7-6 with TRBJ2-7, with 8 bases fitting TRBD2. The CDR3 has 14 residues. Trimming took 10 bases from V and 5 from J; bases not matched to a gene: 13. The germline gives CDR1 SGHVS, CDR2 FNYEAQ. The variable domain in full, with the rest retrieved from reference TRBV7-6 and TRBJ2-7, is GAGVSQSPRYKVTKRGQDVALRCDPISGHVSLYWYRQALGQGPEFLTYFNYEAQQDKSGLPNDRFSAERPEGSISTLTIQRTEQRDSAMYRCATDSGTRGHEQYFGPGTRLTVT.

Relative to its sample, this clonotype is medium-sized. The gene calls are TRBV4-1 and TRBJ2-2, with D uncertain. Germline lookup yields CDR1 MGHRA and CDR2 YSYEKL. CDR3 length equals 17 residues. V was clipped by 3 bases and J by 4 bases, with 18 bases between them. The CDR3: CASSHTYNTVGTGELFF. The CDR3 nucleotides read TGCGCCAGCAGCCACACTTACAACACGGTGGGCACCGGGGAGCTGTTTTTT.

The V and J genes are TRBV7-2 and TRBJ1-1, with 8 bases aligning to TRBD1. The trim removed 1 base at V and 9 bases at J, leaving 7 bases unmatched. The CDR3 sequence is 14 residues long. The germline V gene has CDR1 SGHTA and CDR2 FQGNSA. Here the CDR3 reads CASSLGTGRRKAFF. Here the CDR3 DNA reads TGTGCCAGCAGCTTAGGGACAGGGAGGAGGAAAGCTTTCTTT.

This rearrangement joins TRBV7-6 to TRBJ2-7; D remains ambiguous. The CDR3 runs to 14 residues. CDR1 and CDR2 (germline): SGHVS, FNYEAQ. The V end was cut by 1 base, the J end by 3 bases, with 10 bases between. CDR3 protein: CASSLGSAYYEQYF. CDR3 coding DNA: TGTGCCAGCAGCTTAGGATCCGCGTACTACGAGCAGTACTTC.

This rearrangement joins TRBV13 to TRBJ1-3, with TRBD1 as a possible D gene (6 bases). This CDR3 has 14 residues. The germline V and J ends were trimmed by 5 bases and 2 bases, with 10 bases remaining between them. CDR1 is PRHDT and CDR2 is FYEKMQ in the germline V gene (reference sequence). In nucleotides, the CDR3 is TGTGCCAGCAGCAGTACAGGGCCTGGAAACACCATATATTTT. Translated: CASSSTGPGNTIYF.

This clonotype is judged large. The V gene is TRBV2, the J gene TRBJ2-3; D may match TRBD1 or TRBD2 (5 bases each). Germline V gene lookup returns CDR1 SNHLY and CDR2 FYNNEI. V lost 6 bases, J lost 0 bases, and 13 bases lay in between. This CDR3 comprises 15 residues. The CDR3 reads CASSVGTLSTDTQYF. Written as DNA, the CDR3 is TGTGCCAGCAGCGTTGGGACCCTTAGCACAGATACGCAGTATTTT.

Relative to its sample, this clonotype is medium-sized (0.01 to 0.1%). The chain couples TRBV2 to TRBJ1-1, with D hard to call. This CDR3 has 15 amino acids. Trimming pared 7 bases from V and 0 bases from J, leaving 15 bases between. The germline gives CDR1 SNHLY, CDR2 FYNNEI. The CDR3 sequence is CASIIADEVNTEAFF. For the CDR3, the DNA is TGTGCCAGCATTATAGCGGATGAGGTGAACACTGAAGCTTTCTTT. Variable domain in full (rest from reference TRBV2 and TRBJ1-1): EPEVTQTPSHQVTQMGQEVILRCVPISNHLYFYWYRQILGQKVEFLVSFYNNEISEKSEIFDDQFSVERPDGSNFTLKIRSTKLEDSAMYFCASIIADEVNTEAFFGQGTRLTVV.

The V gene is TRBV12-3 or TRBV12-4, the J gene TRBJ2-3; no definite D call. The CDR3 loop spans 14 amino acids. V lost 2 bases, J lost 4 bases, and 10 bases lay in between. The CDR3 DNA reads as TGTGCCAGCAGTTTACGCCTCCCTCCAGATACGCAGTATTTT. Protein product: CASSLRLPPDTQYF.

By share of the sample, this clonotype is large. The chain employs TRBV9 and TRBJ2-5; 8 positions match TRBD1. The junction had 6 bases not matched to a gene; V was cut back by 4 bases and J by 4 bases. This CDR3 has 14 amino acids. Germline values: CDR1 SGDLS, CDR2 YYNGEE. In DNA, the CDR3 is TGTGCCAGCAGCAAGACAGGGGCGGGAGAGACCCAGTACTTC. Translated: CASSKTGAGETQYF.

The chain employs TRBV20-1 and TRBJ1-2; no clear D gene. The CDR3 length is 13 residues. Trimming left V 3 bases short and J 6 bases short, with 14 bases between. Germline V gene lookup returns CDR1 DFQATT and CDR2 SNEGSKA (reference sequence). The CDR3 protein is CSARVQSTDGYTF. In nucleotides, the CDR3 is TGCAGTGCTAGGGTCCAGTCCACCGATGGCTACACCTTC.

The chain employs TRBV5-1 and TRBJ2-3, with a weak D call TRBD2 (5 bases). Trimming removed 0 bases from V and 0 bases from J, with 5 bases in between. CDR3 length: 14 amino acids. Per germline, CDR1 SGHRS and CDR2 YFSETQ. CDR3 region: CASSLGTSTDTQYF. Here the CDR3 DNA reads TGCGCCAGCAGCTTGGGGACTAGCACAGATACGCAGTATTTT.

This clonotype qualifies as medium-sized. The chain links TRBV7-9 to TRBJ2-7, with 12 nucleotides matching TRBD2. This CDR3 has 15 amino acids. Germline V lookup: CDR1 SEHNR, CDR2 FQNEAQ (reference sequence). Trimming took 2 bases from V and 4 from J; bases not matched to a gene: 3. The CDR3 sequence: CASSLPLAGGYEQYF. The CDR3 DNA follows: TGTGCCAGCAGCTTACCTCTAGCGGGAGGGTACGAGCAGTACTTC.

CDR3 sequence reads: CASSQASTGELFF. The CDR3 DNA reads as TGCGCCAGCAGCCAAGCGTCCACCGGGGAGCTGTTTTTT. The chain recombines TRBV4-1 with TRBJ2-2; D is undetermined. The ends were cut back, 1 base at V and 4 bases at J, with 4 bases in the middle. The CDR3 loop spans 13 amino acids. Per the germline V gene, CDR1 is MGHRA and CDR2 is YSYEKL.

By share of the sample, this clonotype is medium-sized. The rearrangement joins TRBV19 to TRBJ1-2; possible D gene TRBD1, 5 bases. CDR1 and CDR2 (germline): LNHDA, SQIVND (reference sequence). The V end lost 6 bases, the J end lost 0 bases, and 8 bases lay between the germline ends. The CDR3 is 13 amino acids. The CDR3 region has the DNA TGTGCCAGTAGGAGGGACCCTAACTATGGCTACACCTTC. Translating it yields CASRRDPNYGYTF.